Listed here are 21 T cell receptor beta chains from one sample, sequenced in a study of T cells after yellow fever vaccination. TCRdb re-called the 5' RACE reads with MiXCR, one entry per CDR3 protein. The sample lists 200,000 to 250,000 distinct CDR3 sequences, 6% to 7.5% seen once, with over 0.65% in the top ten. The sample consisted of CD4+ T cells sorted from PBMCs, taken 15 days after the yellow fever booster vaccination. These receptors were taken from a man aged 30-40 years who received the YFV17D yellow fever vaccine.

This clonotype was seen more than once but under ten times. Germline and junction disagree at one end, which may indicate a read error. This chain links TRBV20-1 with TRBJ1-5; D is unresolved. This CDR3 is 17 amino acids long. Germline CDR1 DFQATT, CDR2 SNEGSKA (reference sequence). CDR3 amino acids: CCARDAAESSYNQPQHF. CDR3 in DNA: TGCTGTGCTAGAGATGCAGCAGAAAGTTCCTATAATCAGCCCCAGCATTTT.

This clonotype was observed a handful of times. The chain recombines TRBV7-2 with TRBJ2-7; TRBD2 matches 7 bases. Germline V lookup: CDR1 SGHTA, CDR2 FQGNSA. The CDR3 sequence is 15 residues long. V trimming: 5 bases; J trimming: 7 bases; junction bases outside the gene matches: 14. The CDR3 DNA reads as TGTGCCAGCAGCCCTGGTGCGGGAGCGTACCTGGAGCAGTACTTC. This codes for CASSPGAGAYLEQYF.

This clonotype showed up many times. The V call is TRBV29-1, the J call TRBJ2-3; D may be TRBD1 (6 bases). The CDR3 is 13 amino acids. V lost 3 bases, J lost 0 bases, and 7 bases lay in between. Germline V CDR1 and CDR2: SQVTM, ANQGSEA. Here the CDR3 reads CSVDQGSTDTQYF. The DNA for the CDR3 is TGCAGCGTTGACCAGGGGAGCACAGATACGCAGTATTTT.

This clonotype was seen many times. The rearrangement links TRBV20-1 to TRBJ2-6; possibly TRBD1 or TRBD2 for D (6 bases each). The CDR3 runs to 19 residues. V lost 1 base and J lost 0, with 19 bases in between. The germline V gene encodes CDR1 DFQATT and CDR2 SNEGSKA (reference sequence). The CDR3 sequence is CSARAHKGGVLSGANVLTF. Here the CDR3 DNA reads TGCAGTGCTAGAGCACACAAGGGGGGTGTCCTCTCTGGGGCCAACGTCCTGACTTTC.

The table lists this clonotype with a few counts. This chain links TRBV5-4 with TRBJ2-1, with 11 bases aligning to TRBD1. Losses at the gene ends were 6 bases for V and 8 bases for J; bases not matched to a gene: 7. CDR3 length: 14 residues. Germline CDR1 is SGHNT and CDR2 is YYREEE (reference sequence). The CDR3 coding sequence is TGTGCCAGCAAGGACAGGGGGCAGGTGGATGAGCAGTTCTTC. It is translated as CASKDRGQVDEQFF.

At least ten counts were recorded for this clonotype. The chain employs TRBV7-9 and TRBJ2-5; 9 bases are shared with TRBD2. In germline, CDR1 is SEHNR, CDR2 FQNEAQ (reference sequence). V lost 6 bases and J lost 5; bases outside the gene matches: 16. The CDR3 is made up of 17 amino acids. CDR3 sequence reads: CASRLSGVAGARETQYF. The CDR3 coding sequence is TGTGCCAGCAGACTTTCGGGAGTAGCGGGAGCCCGGGAGACCCAGTACTTC.

V gene TRBV27 combines with J gene TRBJ1-6, with D perhaps matching TRBD1 (5 bases). Germline CDR1 MNHEY, CDR2 SMNVEV (reference sequence). This CDR3 has 15 amino acids. V was shortened by 4 bases and J by 2 bases, with 9 bases between the two germline ends. The CDR3 loop is CASSSSRAYNSPLHF. CDR3 DNA: TGTGCCAGCAGTTCGTCCAGGGCCTATAATTCACCCCTCCACTTT.

A remark on this clonotype: Its ends do not fully match the called genes, so a read error is possible. The CDR3 coding sequence is TGTGTCAGCAGCCACCGGGGGGTTTTAGGCACTGAAGCTTTCTTT. This gives the protein CVSSHRGVLGTEAFF. The chain links TRBV7-9 to TRBJ1-1; maybe TRBD1 (5 bases). The CDR3 is 15 amino acids. Per the germline V gene, CDR1 is SEHNR and CDR2 is FQNEAQ (reference sequence).

The gene calls are TRBV4-1 and TRBJ2-2; D ambiguous. Germline V CDR1 and CDR2: MGHRA, YSYEKL. The CDR3 consists of 16 residues. With 0 bases removed from V and 0 bases from J, the gap between germline ends came to 8 bases. The CDR3 spells CASSQDLAPNTGELFF. For the CDR3, the DNA is TGCGCCAGCAGCCAAGATTTAGCCCCGAACACCGGGGAGCTGTTTTTT.

This clonotype was observed many times. The chain links TRBV7-2 to TRBJ2-1; 7 bases line up with TRBD2. The V gene's germline CDR1 is SGHTA and CDR2 FQGNSA. Trimming cost V 3 bases and J 4 bases; bases outside gene matches: 6. The CDR3 sequence is 15 residues long. The CDR3 DNA follows: TGTGCCAGCAGCTTTTCAAGCGGGACGTACAATGAGCAGTTCTTC. Translating it yields CASSFSSGTYNEQFF.

CDR3 nucleotide sequence: TGCAGCGCCCGGACCCAGCGGGAGGACGAGCAGTACTTC. This translates into CSARTQREDEQYF. The chain links TRBV29-1 to TRBJ2-7; 9 bases line up with TRBD2. The CDR3 is made up of 13 amino acids. Unmatched junction bases numbered 9, after V lost 7 bases and J lost 5 bases. CDR1 is SQVTM, CDR2 ANQGSEA, per germline.

There are a few counts of this clonotype. This chain connects TRBV7-2 to TRBJ2-5, with no clear D. The germline gives CDR1 SGHTA, CDR2 FQGNSA. V lost 5 bases, J lost 7 bases, and 14 bases lay in between. This CDR3 has 13 amino acids. Here the CDR3 reads CASSPGPGRTQYF. The CDR3 DNA reads TGTGCCAGCAGCCCCGGTCCTGGGCGGACCCAGTACTTC.

The table lists this clonotype with many counts. The chain links TRBV5-1 to TRBJ2-5, with D possibly being TRBD1 or TRBD2 (7 bases each). The germline gives CDR1 SGHRS, CDR2 YFSETQ. This CDR3 comprises 14 residues. The ends were cut back, 4 bases at V and 3 bases at J, with 13 bases in the middle. CDR3 sequence (DNA): TGCGCCAGCAGCCTCAGGGGGGGTGAAGAGACCCAGTACTTC. Its translation: CASSLRGGEETQYF.

This clonotype was picked up many times. The genes are TRBV20-1 and TRBJ2-1; 7 bases agree with TRBD2. This CDR3 has 16 residues. With 3 bases clipped from V and 0 bases from J, the junction kept 8 bases outside the gene matches. Germline V gene data show CDR1 as DFQATT and CDR2 as SNEGSKA (reference sequence). The CDR3 nucleotides read TGCAGTGCTAGGGCTACTAGCGCTAGCTCCTACAATGAGCAGTTCTTC. This translates into CSARATSASSYNEQFF.

This clonotype appeared many times. The chain employs TRBV18 and TRBJ2-1; 7 bases are shared with TRBD2. Germline CDR1 and CDR2: KGHSH and LQKENI. The ends lost 4 bases at V and 9 bases at J; junction bases unmatched: 9. The CDR3 extends over 14 amino acids. Here the CDR3 DNA reads TGTGCCAGCTCACTTCGTCGGGAGGCGGGTGAGCAGTTCTTC. Its protein is CASSLRREAGEQFF.

This clonotype was detected many times. The V call is TRBV15, the J call TRBJ2-7; the match to TRBD2 covers 13 bases. CDR3 length: 14 amino acids. CDR1 is LNHNV and CDR2 is YYDKDF in the germline V gene (reference sequence). V gave up 8 bases and J gave up 0 bases; unmatched junction bases: 1. CDR3 protein: CATRTSGSSYEQYF. The DNA of the CDR3 is TGTGCCACCCGGACTAGCGGGAGCTCCTACGAGCAGTACTTC.

This clonotype was found a few times. The V call is TRBV20-1, the J call TRBJ1-3, with D tentatively TRBD1 (5 bases). The V gene lost 3 bases and the J gene lost 4 bases, with 22 bases spanning the gap. The germline gives CDR1 DFQATT, CDR2 SNEGSKA (reference sequence). This CDR3 is built from 17 residues. CDR3 region: CSASPPAGGPRGNTIYF. CDR3 coding DNA: TGCAGTGCTAGTCCCCCAGCGGGGGGACCTCGAGGAAACACCATATATTTT.

There are many counts of this clonotype. The chain joins TRBV20-1 to TRBJ2-3; weak D call: TRBD1 (6 bases). This CDR3 is built from 15 residues. The germline V gene encodes CDR1 DFQATT and CDR2 SNEGSKA (reference sequence). The CDR3, as DNA: TGCAGCGTAGACGGGACACTTGTGGGCACAGATACGCAGTATTTT. This encodes CSVDGTLVGTDTQYF.

This clonotype was seen more than once but under ten times. J is TRBJ2-5 and V is TRBV6-5, with D unresolved. Per germline, CDR1 MNHEY and CDR2 SVGAGI. V gave up 0 bases and J gave up 7 bases, with 3 bases separating them. CDR3 size: 11 residues. CDR3 coding DNA: TGTGCCAGCAGTTACTCAGCGACCCAGTACTTC. Its protein product is CASSYSATQYF.

This clonotype has more than one count but fewer than ten. The rearrangement joins TRBV11-2 to TRBJ2-5; D is unresolved. The CDR3 has 15 amino acids. Trimming pared 2 bases from V and 5 bases from J, leaving 15 bases between. Germline CDR1 and CDR2: SGHAT and FQNNGV. The CDR3 protein is CASSLKLLRSETQYF. CDR3 nucleotide sequence: TGTGCCAGCAGCTTAAAACTACTCCGCAGCGAGACCCAGTACTTC.

This clonotype was counted only a few times. The chain combines TRBV24-1 with TRBJ2-5; the match to TRBD1 covers 7 bases. Germline assignment: CDR1 KGHDR and CDR2 SFDVKD. The CDR3 is 16 amino acids. V lost 5 bases and J lost 1; bases outside the gene matches: 9. CDR3 DNA sequence: TGTGCCACCAGTGCTCCCGGGACAGCTTTCCAAGAGACCCAGTACTTC. Translation gives CATSAPGTAFQETQYF.